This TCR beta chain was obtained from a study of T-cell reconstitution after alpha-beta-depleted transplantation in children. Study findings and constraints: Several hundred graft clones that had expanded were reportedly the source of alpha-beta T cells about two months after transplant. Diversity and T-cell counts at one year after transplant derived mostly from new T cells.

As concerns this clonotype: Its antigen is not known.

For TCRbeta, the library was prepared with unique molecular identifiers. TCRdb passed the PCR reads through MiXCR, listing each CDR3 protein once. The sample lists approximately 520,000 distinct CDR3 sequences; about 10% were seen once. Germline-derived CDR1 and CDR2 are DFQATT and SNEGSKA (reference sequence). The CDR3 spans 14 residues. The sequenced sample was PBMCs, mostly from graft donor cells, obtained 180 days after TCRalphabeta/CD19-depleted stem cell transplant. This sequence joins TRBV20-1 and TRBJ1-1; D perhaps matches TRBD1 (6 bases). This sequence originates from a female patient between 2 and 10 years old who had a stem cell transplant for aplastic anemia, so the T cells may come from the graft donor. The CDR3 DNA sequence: TGCACCCTACGAGGGGGGCGAGAAGTCACTGAAGCTTTCTTT. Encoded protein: CTLRGGREVTEAFF.